This TCR beta chain was recovered during a study of PD-L1 blockade in urothelial cancer. Study details: Of prior chemotherapy regimens, patients had received between 0 and 3.

Time point defined: pretreatment peripheral blood. This CDR3 comprises 18 residues. The V gene end was trimmed by 3 bases and the J gene end by 5 bases; junction bases not matched to a gene: 17. Germline V gene data show CDR1 as SNHLY and CDR2 as FYNNEI. Measured with immunoSEQ multiplex PCR; TCRdb has only the in-frame clones, and not every one. Of around 43,000 clones listed, roughly 90% are singletons. This receptor was identified in a donor aged 40 or over with urothelial cancer. The sequences come from PBMCs, collected around atezolizumab (anti-PD-L1) treatment. The chain joins TRBV2 to TRBJ2-3; TRBD2 matches at 7 bases. The CDR3 nucleotides read TGTGCCAGCAGTGATTCGGGTCTGGCGGGAGCGGCGGGAGATACGCAGTATTTT. It yields the protein CASSDSGLAGAAGDTQYF.